One sample yielded the 17 T cell receptor beta chains listed below, sequenced in a study of Graves' ophthalmopathy and Graves' hyperthyroidism. For repertoire sequencing, the TCR beta CDR3 regions were amplified from RNA transcripts. Following a first-round RT-PCR that used HTBI primers, a second-round multiplex PCR was carried out. MiXCR, run by TCRdb on the multiplex PCR reads, gives a single entry per CDR3 protein. The sample lists around 170,000 distinct CDR3 sequences, around two fifths occurring once. The sequenced sample consisted of peripheral blood. The source is a middle-aged woman with Graves' ophthalmopathy.

This clonotype showed up many times. The CDR3: CASSSRQMSSYNSPLHF. The CDR3 DNA reads TGTGCCAGCAGCTCCCGACAAATGAGCTCCTATAATTCACCCCTCCACTTT. The rearrangement uses TRBV7-8 and TRBJ1-6; D gene ambiguous. V lost 4 bases and J 0 bases, leaving 13 bases between the germline ends. Germline CDR1 is SGHVS and CDR2 is FQNEAQ. This CDR3 has 17 residues.

This clonotype was detected ten times or more. The CDR3 nucleotides read TGTGCCAGCAGCTTATTAACGGGCTACTCCTACGAGCAGTACTTC. This sequence encodes CASSLLTGYSYEQYF. The J gene is TRBJ2-7, the V gene TRBV11-2; D not certain. The length of the CDR3 is 15 residues. Per germline, CDR1 SGHAT and CDR2 FQNNGV. V lost 2 bases and J 0 bases, leaving 11 bases between the germline ends.

The rearrangement joins TRBV11-2 to TRBJ2-2; TRBD1 is a possible D gene (6 bases). Germline assignment: CDR1 SGHAT and CDR2 FQNNGV. CDR3 size: 16 residues. V lost 5 bases to trimming and J lost 3 bases, with 16 bases between them. CDR3 bases: TGTGCCAGCAGCCCAGGACAGTATACGGACACCGGGGAGCTGTTTTTT. This codes for CASSPGQYTDTGELFF. Supplemented by reference TRBV11-2 and TRBJ2-2, the full variable domain reads EAGVAQSPRYKIIEKRQSVAFWCNPISGHATLYWYQQILGQGPKLLIQFQNNGVVDDSQLPKDRFSAERLKGVDSTLKIQPAKLEDSAVYLCASSPGQYTDTGELFFGEGSRLTVL.

In its sample, this clonotype was seen many times. V and J are TRBV28 and TRBJ1-2; D gene ambiguous. Germline CDR1 is MDHEN and CDR2 is SYDVKM. The V and J ends lost 3 bases and 4 bases respectively, with 12 bases between them. The CDR3 is 14 amino acids. This CDR3 is CASSFPQRPYGYTF. The CDR3 DNA sequence: TGTGCCAGCAGTTTCCCCCAGAGGCCCTATGGCTACACCTTC.

This clonotype was recorded at least ten times. This chain connects TRBV19 to TRBJ2-7; TRBD1 matches at 9 bases. This CDR3 is built from 14 residues. CDR1 LNHDA and CDR2 SQIVND come from the germline V gene (reference sequence). With 3 bases clipped from V and 7 bases from J, the junction kept 7 bases outside the gene matches. CDR3 DNA sequence: TGTGCCAGTAGTATCTACAGGGGGCCGGAGGAGCAGTACTTC. It encodes CASSIYRGPEEQYF.

This clonotype was counted many times. The chain joins TRBV20-1 to TRBJ2-3, with 10 bases aligning to TRBD2. Germline CDR1 and CDR2: DFQATT and SNEGSKA (reference sequence). The J segment lost 9 bases and the V segment lost 7 bases, leaving 16 bases of the junction unmatched. The CDR3 totals 15 residues. The CDR3 here is CSVIVPSGGDGTQYF. CDR3 coding DNA: TGCAGTGTCATAGTCCCCAGCGGGGGGGACGGCACGCAGTATTTT.

This clonotype was found a few times. This rearrangement joins TRBV18 to TRBJ2-7, with a weak D call TRBD1 (6 bases). The germline V gene encodes CDR1 KGHSH and CDR2 LQKENI. With 2 bases removed from V and 5 bases from J, the gap between germline ends came to 16 bases. CDR3 length: 15 amino acids. The CDR3 reads CASSPGRGNSDEQYF. The CDR3 bases are TGTGCCAGCTCACCAGGCAGGGGAAATAGCGACGAGCAGTACTTC.

This clonotype occurred many times. The chain is built from TRBV12-3 or TRBV12-4 and TRBJ2-7, with TRBD1 as a possible D gene (6 bases). The CDR3 has 14 amino acids. Trimming removed 3 bases from V and 2 bases from J, with 11 bases in between. The CDR3 DNA reads as TGTGCCAGCAGTTTTTTTAGGGGGACCTACGAGCAGTACTTC. It codes for CASSFFRGTYEQYF.

This chain links TRBV7-2 with TRBJ2-7; maybe TRBD1 (6 bases). The CDR3 consists of 13 residues. In germline, CDR1 is SGHTA, CDR2 FQGNSA. Trimming took off 3 bases at V and 5 bases at J, with 11 bases between the two ends. The CDR3 DNA reads as TGTGCCAGCAGCTTCCCAGGGGTAGACGAGCAGTACTTC. It codes for CASSFPGVDEQYF.

In the case of this clonotype: A read error may account for a junction end that differs from germline. V gene TRBV12-3 or TRBV12-4 combines with J gene TRBJ2-7; D unclear. This CDR3 has 12 amino acids. This CDR3 reads CASSPVSYEQYF. The CDR3, as DNA: TGTGCAAGCAGTCCCGTTTCCTACGAGCAGTACTTC.

This clonotype has only a few counts. The rearrangement joins TRBV28 to TRBJ1-1, with D unclear. Germline CDR1 reads MDHEN; CDR2 reads SYDVKM. V lost 10 bases and J 0 bases, leaving 6 bases between the germline ends. The CDR3 is made up of 11 amino acids. In DNA form, the CDR3 reads TGTGCCACTCAGCTGAACACTGAAGCTTTCTTT. Translating it yields CATQLNTEAFF.

In its sample, this clonotype was seen many times. The chain employs TRBV19 and TRBJ1-5; D may be TRBD1 (5 bases). The CDR3 covers 17 residues. V was pared by 1 base and J by 3 bases, with 16 bases between. In germline, CDR1 is LNHDA, CDR2 SQIVND (reference sequence). The CDR3 sequence is CASSIGLQGRDNQPQHF. In DNA, the CDR3 is TGTGCCAGTAGTATAGGGTTGCAGGGACGGGACAATCAGCCCCAGCATTTT. Based on the CDR3 plus reference TRBV19 and TRBJ1-5, the full variable domain is DGGITQSPKYLFRKEGQNVTLSCEQNLNHDAMYWYRQDPGQGLRLIYYSQIVNDFQKGDIAEGYSVSREKKESFPLTVTSAQKNPTAFYLCASSIGLQGRDNQPQHFGDGTRLSIL.

The genes are TRBV27 and TRBJ1-6, with 7 positions matching TRBD1. The CDR3 consists of 13 residues. Germline assignment: CDR1 MNHEY and CDR2 SMNVEV (reference sequence). Unmatched junction bases numbered 7, after V lost 7 bases and J lost 10 bases. CDR3 loop: CASTLTGRSPLHF. The DNA for the CDR3 is TGTGCCAGCACCCTGACAGGGAGATCACCCCTCCACTTT.

This clonotype came up a few times. The V call is TRBV15, the J call TRBJ1-1, with TRBD1 identical over 7 bases. V was clipped by 5 bases and J by 3 bases; unmatched bases: 12. The CDR3 has 16 amino acids. Germline CDR1 and CDR2: LNHNV and YYDKDF (reference sequence). CDR3 DNA: TGTGCCACCAGCGGCTACAGGGGACTGGGGGACACTGAAGCTTTCTTT. Translated: CATSGYRGLGDTEAFF.

The chain joins TRBV15 to TRBJ1-5; TRBD1 agrees at 10 bases. The germline CDR1 and CDR2 sequences are LNHNV and YYDKDF (reference sequence). The CDR3 length is 14 residues. J lost 5 bases, V lost 4 bases, and 2 bases had no gene match. This chain's CDR3 is CATSKGQGDQPQHF. The CDR3 nucleotides are TGTGCCACCAGCAAAGGACAGGGGGATCAGCCCCAGCATTTT.

This clonotype was counted ten times or more. V and J are TRBV28 and TRBJ1-2, with D maybe TRBD1 (6 bases). CDR3 length: 13 residues. The germline gives CDR1 MDHEN, CDR2 SYDVKM. Trimming removed 6 bases at V and 6 bases at J, with 14 bases between. The CDR3 DNA follows: TGTGCCAGCAGACATAACAGGGAAGATGGCTACACCTTC. Protein: CASRHNREDGYTF.

This clonotype was detected ten times or more. The chain uses TRBV7-9 and TRBJ2-5, with 8 bases matching TRBD2. Germline trimming cut 5 bases from V and 2 bases from J; bases unmatched to any gene: 7. The CDR3 consists of 15 residues. CDR1 SEHNR and CDR2 FQNEAQ come from the germline V gene (reference sequence). Here the CDR3 reads CASSLSGNTQETQYF. The DNA of the CDR3 is TGTGCCAGCAGCCTTAGCGGGAATACTCAAGAGACCCAGTACTTC. Full variable domain (rest looked up from reference TRBV7-9 and TRBJ2-5): DTGVSQNPRHKITKRGQNVTFRCDPISEHNRLYWYRQTLGQGPEFLTYFQNEAQLEKSRLLSDRFSAERPKGSFSTLEIQRTEQGDSAMYLCASSLSGNTQETQYFGPGTRLLVL.